This T cell receptor beta chain was obtained from a study of T cell responses to AZD1222 COVID-19 vaccine. Study results and caveats: All repertoire sampling was performed exclusively after the peak T cell response. Rises in breadth and depth of Spike-specific TCRs came after two AZD1222 doses. The study reported that nearly half of spike-specific TCRs target unmutated variant regions.

Turning to this clone: The antigen is unknown.

Measured with immunoSEQ multiplex PCR; TCRdb has only the in-frame clones, and not every one. The sample carries 250,000 to 300,000 clones, approximately 94% recorded once. Pooled samples include second doses given at about 4 or 12 weeks. Germline-derived CDR1 and CDR2 are MDHEN and SYDVKM. The CDR3 length is 17 residues. Trimming removed 5 bases from V and 5 bases from J; junction bases left unmatched: 17. The clonotype comes from an adult who received the AZD1222 COVID-19 vaccine. The rearrangement uses TRBV28 and TRBJ2-5; 7 bases align to TRBD1. This specimen consisted of peripheral blood, obtained 28 days after the second AZD1222 dose. This CDR3 is CASSRLQGQRFRETQYF. The DNA for the CDR3 is TGTGCCAGCAGTAGACTCCAGGGACAGAGGTTTCGGGAGACCCAGTACTTC. Supplemented by reference TRBV28 and TRBJ2-5, the full variable domain reads DVKVTQSSRYLVKRTGEKVFLECVQDMDHENMFWYRQDPGLGLRLIYFSYDVKMKEKGDIPEGYSVSREKKERFSLILESASTNQTSMYLCASSRLQGQRFRETQYFGPGTRLLVL.